Below are 3 T cell receptor beta chains sequenced from a single sample in a study of T cells in Graves' hyperthyroidism and ophthalmopathy. The TCR beta CDR3 regions underwent amplification using RNA transcripts as the source. The HTBI primer set drove a first-round RT-PCR of the TCR CDR3. MiXCR, run by TCRdb on the multiplex PCR reads, gives a single entry per CDR3 protein. In the table there are 150,000 or so distinct CDR3 sequences, about 9.4% of which are singletons. The sequenced sample consisted of blood. Source of these receptors: a woman between 18 and 29 years old with Graves' hyperthyroidism that later progressed to Graves' ophthalmopathy.

This clonotype was observed at least ten times. V and J are TRBV28 and TRBJ2-4, with 12 bases identical to TRBD2. The CDR3 contains 20 residues. Per the germline V gene, CDR1 is MDHEN and CDR2 is SYDVKM. J gave up 0 bases and V 3 bases, and 12 bases lay outside the gene matches. Here the CDR3 DNA reads TGTGCCAGCAGTTTCCAACTAGCGGGGGGCCTGGACCTAGCCAAAAACATTCAGTACTTC. Translation: CASSFQLAGGLDLAKNIQYF.

The chain uses TRBV6-4 and TRBJ2-1; D possibly corresponds to TRBD2 (6 bases). This CDR3 contains 14 residues. CDR1 and CDR2 from the germline V gene are MRHNA and SNTAGT. The V and J ends lost 3 bases and 11 bases respectively, with 17 bases between them. This chain's CDR3 is CASSESSAIIKQFF. For the CDR3, the DNA is TGTGCCAGCAGTGAATCTAGCGCAATCATAAAGCAGTTCTTC.

Only a few counts were recorded for this clonotype. The rearrangement joins TRBV5-1 to TRBJ1-2, with TRBD1 matching 8 bases. The germline V gene has CDR1 SGHRS and CDR2 YFSETQ. Losses at the gene ends were 7 bases for V and 8 bases for J; bases not matched to a gene: 7. There are 12 residues in the CDR3. In DNA, the CDR3 is TGCGCCAGCCGAAACACAGGGGGAGGCTACACCTTC. Translated: CASRNTGGGYTF.